Listed below are T cell receptor beta chains from one sample, sequenced in a study of beta chain features in type 1 diabetes. Measured with immunoSEQ multiplex PCR; TCRdb has only the in-frame clones, and not every one. The table lists 200,000 to 250,000 clones, 12% to 15% of them singletons, with about 0.027% in the top ten. Sequenced material: naive CD4+ T cells from blood. The receptors derive from a woman between 40 and 55 years old in good health. The CDR3 runs from the conserved cysteine through the conserved F or W. D genes are given only for firm matches. Expanded clones are given a class, and other clones once, few, many or no size at all.

J gene	clone size	V gene	D gene	CDR3 protein	CDR3 DNA
TRBJ2-5	few	TRBV7-9	TRBD1	CASSSGQGATEETQYF	TGTGCCAGCAGCTCTGGACAGGGGGCCACGGAGGAGACCCAGTACTTC
TRBJ2-6	-	TRBV14	TRBD2	CASSQRGGARGANVLTF	TGTGCCAGCAGCCAACGCGGGGGGGCACGTGGGGCCAACGTCCTGACTTTC
TRBJ2-5	-	TRBV5-4	TRBD2	CASSRTSGGPLGETQYF	TGTGCCAGCAGCCGGACTAGCGGGGGGCCTCTGGGAGAGACCCAGTACTTC
TRBJ2-3	few	TRBV27	TRBD2	CASGLATGDTQYF	TGTGCCAGCGGACTAGCGACAGGAGATACGCAGTATTTT
TRBJ2-5	few	TRBV5-1	TRBD2	CASSWEGLRETQYF	TGCGCCAGCAGCTGGGAGGGGCTGAGGGAGACCCAGTACTTC
TRBJ2-3	-	TRBV7-9	TRBD2	CASSYRAGEGTDTQYF	TGTGCCAGCAGCTACCGAGCGGGGGAAGGCACAGATACGCAGTATTTT
TRBJ2-7	-	TRBV18	TRBD1	CASSPPNPGTVSYEQYF	TGTGCCAGCTCACCACCGAACCCCGGGACAGTATCCTACGAGCAGTACTTC
TRBJ2-3	-	TRBV12-5	TRBD2	CASGFERGGGSNTDTQYF	TGTGCTAGTGGTTTCGAACGGGGCGGGGGGTCCAACACAGATACGCAGTATTTT
TRBJ1-2	-	TRBV9	TRBD1	CASSVGDRQNYGYTF	TGTGCCAGCAGCGTAGGGGACAGGCAGAACTATGGCTACACCTTC
TRBJ1-3	-	TRBV7-6	-	CASSLGTGSMGNTIYF	TGTGCCAGCAGCCTCGGTACAGGGAGTATGGGAAACACCATATATTTT
TRBJ2-7	-	TRBV11-2	-	CASSFHYEQYF	TGTGCCAGCAGCTTTCACTACGAGCAGTACTTC
TRBJ2-1	-	TRBV4-2	-	CASSREVSSYNEQFF	TGTGCCAGCAGCCGGGAGGTCAGCTCCTACAATGAGCAGTTCTTC
TRBJ1-1	-	TRBV27	-	CASTHKTGSVDTEAFF	TGTGCCAGCACCCACAAAACAGGGTCGGTTGACACTGAAGCTTTCTTT
TRBJ1-2	few	TRBV18	-	CASSPPGTLANYGYTF	TGTGCCAGCTCACCACCCGGGACATTAGCTAACTATGGCTACACCTTC